The 5 T cell receptor beta chains reported below all come from one sample, sequenced in a study of early T cells in non-severe SARS-CoV-2 infection. TCRdb reanalysed the 5' RACE reads using MiXCR and keeps one entry per CDR3 protein. Of 28,000 or so distinct CDR3 sequences in the sample, roughly 5.3% are singletons; the top ten hold roughly 4.4%. Material: whole blood. The receptors were sampled from an adult who was a healthcare worker with PCR-confirmed SARS-CoV-2 infection or an uninfected control (not recorded which).

This clonotype was seen only a few times. The V and J genes are TRBV18 and TRBJ1-1, with 7 bases matching TRBD1. The V gene end was trimmed by 5 bases and the J gene end by 6 bases; junction bases not matched to a gene: 9. The CDR3 sequence is 14 residues long. CDR1 is KGHSH, CDR2 LQKENI, per germline. DNA of the CDR3: TGTGCCAGCTCAGCTCTTAGCAGGGGGGCTGAAGCTTTCTTT. Translation: CASSALSRGAEAFF. Full variable domain (rest looked up from reference TRBV18 and TRBJ1-1): NAGVMQNPRHLVRRRGQEARLRCSPMKGHSHVYWYRQLPEEGLKFMVYLQKENIIDESGMPKERFSAEFPKEGPSILRIQQVVRGDSAAYFCASSALSRGAEAFFGQGTRLTVV.

The table lists this clonotype with many counts. The rearrangement joins TRBV12-3 or TRBV12-4 to TRBJ1-1; D ambiguous. V was clipped by 5 bases and J by 1 base, with 5 bases between them. The CDR3 has 12 amino acids. The CDR3, as DNA: TGTGCCAGCAGTCCGCAGAACACTGAAGCTTTCTTT. This encodes CASSPQNTEAFF.

Only a few counts were recorded for this clonotype. This may arise from a read error, as a much more abundant clone is one base away. The V call is TRBV6-2 or TRBV6-3, the J call TRBJ2-1, with 8 bases identical to TRBD1. The CDR3 is made up of 11 amino acids. The V gene's germline CDR1 is MNHEY and CDR2 SVGEGT. V lost 7 bases, J lost 15 bases, and 8 bases stayed unmatched. The CDR3 sequence: CASTGQGWRFF. The CDR3 DNA sequence: TGTGCCAGCACCGGACAGGGCTGGCGGTTCTTC.

This clonotype was seen ten or more times. The chain is built from TRBV28 and TRBJ2-6, with 8 bases identical to TRBD1. CDR3 size: 17 residues. The ends lost 2 bases at V and 2 bases at J; junction bases unmatched: 5. Germline CDR1 is MDHEN and CDR2 is SYDVKM. The CDR3 sequence: CASSLAQGAPGANVLTF. CDR3 DNA: TGTGCCAGCAGTTTAGCTCAGGGGGCCCCTGGGGCCAACGTCCTGACTTTC.

There are a few counts of this clonotype. The chain couples TRBV4-1 to TRBJ2-7; D may be TRBD2 (6 bases). The CDR3 extends over 13 amino acids. V lost 6 bases and J 4 bases, leaving 13 bases between the germline ends. CDR1 and CDR2 (germline): MGHRA, YSYEKL. The CDR3 protein is CASSRGLSYEQYF. DNA of the CDR3: TGCGCCAGCAGTAGGGGACTTTCATACGAGCAGTACTTC.